These 21 T cell receptor beta chains came from one sample sequenced in a study of CD8 T cells in ankylosing spondylitis. Each CDR3 protein gets one entry after TCRdb re-called the 5' RACE reads with MiXCR. The sample includes 85,000 to 100,000 distinct CDR3 sequences, about 8.6% seen only once; the top ten take more than 9.5%. The sample consisted of blood, either unsorted or a sorted T cell fraction (not recorded which). Receptors originate from a male donor with ankylosing spondylitis or in good health (not recorded which).

This clonotype showed up many times. The rearrangement links TRBV7-2 to TRBJ1-3; TRBD1 agrees at 7 bases. Trimming removed 4 bases from V and 0 bases from J; junction bases left unmatched: 3. This CDR3 is 15 amino acids long. The germline CDR1 and CDR2 sequences are SGHTA and FQGNSA. The chain's CDR3 is CASSWAGGSGNTIYF. CDR3 nucleotides: TGTGCCAGCAGCTGGGCAGGGGGCTCTGGAAACACCATATATTTT.

This clonotype was recorded many times. The gene calls are TRBV10-1 and TRBJ2-7; perhaps TRBD1 as D (7 bases). This CDR3 region has 16 residues. The germline V and J ends were trimmed by 3 bases and 3 bases, with 18 bases remaining between them. The V gene's germline CDR1 is WNHNN and CDR2 SYGVQD (reference sequence). CDR3 amino acids: CASSDKQGTRGYEQYF. CDR3 DNA: TGCGCCAGCAGTGACAAACAGGGGACTCGGGGCTACGAGCAGTACTTC.

The sample holds many counts of this clonotype. The chain combines TRBV5-1 with TRBJ2-1; TRBD2 aligns across 9 bases. V was pared by 4 bases and J by 4 bases, with 3 bases of the junction left unmatched. This CDR3 is built from 14 residues. Germline V gene sequence: CDR1 SGHRS, CDR2 YFSETQ. This chain's CDR3 is CASSRTSVYNEQFF. CDR3 DNA: TGCGCCAGCAGCCGGACTAGCGTGTACAATGAGCAGTTCTTC. The variable domain in full, completed from reference TRBV5-1 and TRBJ2-1, reads KAGVTQTPRYLIKTRGQQVTLSCSPISGHRSVSWYQQTPGQGLQFLFEYFSETQRNKGNFPGRFSGRQFSNSRSEMNVSTLELGDSALYLCASSRTSVYNEQFFGPGTRLTVL.

In its sample, this clonotype was seen a few times. A much larger clone is a single base away; this may be a read error. The chain combines TRBV7-2 with TRBJ1-2; unclear D gene. Per the germline V gene, CDR1 is SGHTA and CDR2 is FQGNSA. There are 15 residues in the CDR3. CDR3: CANSLGAVGGYGYTF. In DNA form, the CDR3 reads TGTGCCAACAGCTTAGGAGCGGTAGGCGGGTATGGCTACACCTTC.

The genes are TRBV29-1 and TRBJ2-1; 11 positions agree with TRBD1. With 7 bases clipped from V and 9 bases from J, the junction kept 8 bases outside the gene matches. Germline-derived CDR1 and CDR2 are SQVTM and ANQGSEA. The CDR3 has 13 amino acids. Written as DNA, the CDR3 is TGCAGCGCCGGACAGGGGGCGCGAAGTGAGCAGTTCTTC. Protein product: CSAGQGARSEQFF.

This clonotype was found many times. The chain is built from TRBV10-3 and TRBJ2-7, with D perhaps matching TRBD1 (5 bases). V was trimmed by 4 bases and J by 4 bases, leaving 5 bases between them. The CDR3 consists of 11 residues. Germline lookup yields CDR1 ENHRY and CDR2 SYGVKD. For the CDR3, the DNA is TGTGCCATCAGTGCAGGGTACGAGCAGTACTTC. It encodes CAISAGYEQYF.

At least ten counts were recorded for this clonotype. The rearrangement uses TRBV9 and TRBJ1-3, with a tentative D call TRBD1 (6 bases). Per germline, CDR1 SGDLS and CDR2 YYNGEE. The V end was cut by 3 bases, the J end by 1 base, with 17 bases between. The CDR3 has 17 residues. DNA for the CDR3: TGTGCCAGCAGCGCCACCGGACAGCCACCTTCTGGAAACACCATATATTTT. Its translation: CASSATGQPPSGNTIYF.

This clonotype was recorded many times. This rearrangement joins TRBV29-1 to TRBJ2-1; 14 nucleotides match TRBD2. The germline gives CDR1 SQVTM, CDR2 ANQGSEA. The CDR3 is made up of 13 amino acids. V gave up 4 bases and J gave up 14 bases; unmatched junction bases: 7. CDR3 nucleotide sequence: TGCAGCGTTGCGGGGACTAGCGGGAGCTGGAAGTTCTTC. This encodes CSVAGTSGSWKFF.

This clonotype has just one count. This chain uses TRBV5-6 with TRBJ2-1; 8 bases are shared with TRBD1. Germline loops: CDR1 SGHDT, CDR2 YYEEEE. The CDR3 runs to 15 residues. The junction had 15 bases not matched to a gene; V was cut back by 4 bases and J by 12 bases. This chain's CDR3 is CASSATGVAIRVQFF. DNA for the CDR3: TGTGCCAGCAGCGCGACAGGGGTCGCGATAAGGGTGCAGTTCTTC.

The table lists this clonotype with many counts. The chain employs TRBV7-8 and TRBJ2-1; D not resolved. Germline V CDR1 and CDR2: SGHVS, FQNEAQ. The CDR3 is 15 residues long. V shed 6 bases and J shed 7 bases, with 19 bases lying between them. The CDR3 sequence: CASRPRLDPENEQFF. CDR3 bases: TGTGCCAGCAGACCCCGGCTGGACCCCGAAAATGAGCAGTTCTTC.

This clonotype occurred many times. The chain employs TRBV20-1 and TRBJ1-2; 8 bases line up with TRBD1. CDR1 is DFQATT and CDR2 is SNEGSKA in the germline V gene (reference sequence). CDR3 length equals 13 residues. V lost 5 bases, J lost 4 bases, and 6 bases stayed unmatched. CDR3 sequence reads: CSARGQGGYGYTF. CDR3 DNA sequence: TGCAGTGCTCGAGGACAGGGAGGCTATGGCTACACCTTC.

This clonotype was seen ten or more times. J is TRBJ2-7 and V is TRBV19, with unresolved D. This CDR3 comprises 13 residues. Looked up from germline, CDR1 is LNHDA and CDR2 is SQIVND (reference sequence). V was cut by 1 base and J by 1 base, with 5 bases left in between. In DNA, the CDR3 is TGTGCCAGTAGTATAGGCCAATCCTACGAGCAGTACTTC. Encoded protein: CASSIGQSYEQYF. Together with reference TRBV19 and TRBJ2-7, the CDR3 gives the full variable domain: DGGITQSPKYLFRKEGQNVTLSCEQNLNHDAMYWYRQDPGQGLRLIYYSQIVNDFQKGDIAEGYSVSREKKESFPLTVTSAQKNPTAFYLCASSIGQSYEQYFGPGTRLTVT.

This clonotype came up many times. The V and J genes are TRBV20-1 and TRBJ2-7, with D perhaps TRBD1 (6 bases). V lost 6 bases to trimming and J lost 2 bases, with 14 bases between them. In germline, CDR1 is DFQATT, CDR2 SNEGSKA (reference sequence). The CDR3 is 13 amino acids. The CDR3 DNA follows: TGCAGTGCAAAGCTACAGGGAACCTACGAGCAGTACTTC. This encodes CSAKLQGTYEQYF.

This clonotype has ten or more counts. V and J are TRBV19 and TRBJ1-5, with 8 bases fitting TRBD1. There are 14 residues in the CDR3. After removal of 3 bases from V and 7 bases from J, the junction contained 5 bases not matched to a gene. Germline-derived CDR1 and CDR2 are LNHDA and SQIVND (reference sequence). The CDR3 region is CASSMDRANQPQHF. CDR3 coding DNA: TGTGCCAGTAGTATGGACAGGGCAAACCAGCCCCAGCATTTT.

This clonotype was found many times. V is TRBV3-1 and J is TRBJ2-7; a possible D gene is TRBD1 (6 bases). CDR1 and CDR2 (germline): LGHDT, YNNKEL (reference sequence). V was shortened by 1 base and J by 9 bases, with 16 bases between the two germline ends. There are 14 residues in the CDR3. The CDR3 protein is CASSQVPGQASQYF. The CDR3 DNA is TGTGCCAGCAGCCAAGTCCCGGGACAAGCCTCGCAGTACTTC.

In this sample, this clonotype turned up many times. The rearrangement links TRBV7-2 to TRBJ1-5; D perhaps matches TRBD1 (6 bases). There are 14 residues in the CDR3. V lost 5 bases, J lost 2 bases, and 10 bases lay in between. The germline V gene encodes CDR1 SGHTA and CDR2 FQGNSA. CDR3 sequence reads: CASSAQGRNQPQHF. The CDR3 DNA is TGTGCCAGCAGCGCACAGGGCCGCAATCAGCCCCAGCATTTT.

This clonotype was recorded at least ten times. This chain joins TRBV12-5 and TRBJ2-3; 9 nucleotides agree with TRBD2. V lost 1 base to trimming and J lost 0 bases; unmatched junction nucleotides: 2. CDR3 size: 16 residues. Germline CDR1 is LGHNT and CDR2 is FRNRAP. The CDR3 DNA sequence: TGTGCTAGTGGTTTGGGACTAGCGGAGAGCACAGATACGCAGTATTTT. As protein: CASGLGLAESTDTQYF.

This clonotype was seen at least ten times. This sequence joins TRBV7-2 and TRBJ2-7; 7 bases align to TRBD1. With 5 bases clipped from V and 3 bases from J, the junction kept 7 bases outside the gene matches. CDR1 is SGHTA, CDR2 FQGNSA, per germline. The CDR3 length is 14 residues. Written as DNA, the CDR3 is TGTGCCAGCAGCCCTACAGGGGCGCGCTACGAGCAGTACTTC. Protein sequence: CASSPTGARYEQYF.

This clonotype appeared many times. The chain is built from TRBV4-2 and TRBJ1-4, with 8 positions matching TRBD1. Trimming at V came to 4 bases and at J to 8 bases, leaving 6 bases not matched to a gene. From germline, CDR1 is LGHNA and CDR2 YNFKEQ. The length of the CDR3 is 14 residues. This chain's CDR3 is CASSPGQGGEKLFF. CDR3 DNA: TGTGCCAGCAGCCCTGGACAGGGCGGGGAAAAACTGTTTTTT.

At least ten counts were recorded for this clonotype. V gene TRBV6-1 combines with J gene TRBJ2-3; either TRBD1 or TRBD2 may supply D (5 bases each). This CDR3 spans 13 amino acids. Per germline, CDR1 MNHNS and CDR2 SASEGT. Trimming cost V 7 bases and J 1 base, with 9 bases left between them. CDR3 loop: CASKLGGTDTQYF. CDR3 DNA sequence: TGTGCCAGCAAATTGGGGGGCACAGATACGCAGTATTTT.

V is TRBV19 and J is TRBJ2-7; D gene uncertain. This CDR3 comprises 13 residues. Per germline, CDR1 LNHDA and CDR2 SQIVND (reference sequence). The germline V and J ends were trimmed by 6 bases and 6 bases, with 15 bases remaining between them. The CDR3 DNA is TGTGCCAGTAGACCCTCCATGGCGTCCGAGCAGTACTTC. This translates into CASRPSMASEQYF.